The rows below give T cell receptor beta chains drawn from one sample of a study of blood T cells in healthy people across ages. In TCRdb, the 5' RACE reads were re-called with MiXCR into one record per CDR3 protein. The sample lists about 1.4 million distinct CDR3 sequences; around 55% were seen once. The sequenced sample consisted of blood. The receptor set was obtained from a man aged 18 to 29 in good health. CDR3s include the opening cysteine and the closing phenylalanine or tryptophan. The order of the fields is CDR3 protein, CDR3 DNA, CDR3 length, D gene, J gene, V gene, clone size. D genes are given only for firm matches. Some rows have no size entry. The others give once, few or many, or a class for an expanded clone.

cdr3_aa: CSARDRSARVYEQYF; cdr3_nt: TGCAGTGCTAGAGATAGGTCGGCCCGTGTGTATGAGCAGTACTTC; cdr3_length: 15; d_call: -; j_call: TRBJ2-7; v_call: TRBV20-1; clone_size: once
cdr3_aa: CASSLLGATNEKLFF; cdr3_nt: TGTGCCAGCAGTTTATTGGGGGCAACTAATGAAAAACTGTTTTTT; cdr3_length: 15; d_call: -; j_call: TRBJ1-4; v_call: TRBV27; clone_size: few
cdr3_aa: CASSTTQGNYEQYF; cdr3_nt: TGCGCCAGCAGCACCACACAGGGGAACTACGAGCAGTACTTC; cdr3_length: 14; d_call: TRBD1; j_call: TRBJ2-7; v_call: TRBV5-1; clone_size: -
cdr3_aa: CASNGRATEQYF; cdr3_nt: TGTGCCAGCAATGGACGTGCCACCGAGCAGTACTTC; cdr3_length: 12; d_call: -; j_call: TRBJ2-7; v_call: TRBV6-6; clone_size: few
cdr3_aa: CSGAGLAGGLYEQYF; cdr3_nt: TGCAGCGGGGCCGGACTAGCGGGAGGGCTGTACGAGCAGTACTTC; cdr3_length: 15; d_call: TRBD2; j_call: TRBJ2-7; v_call: TRBV29-1; clone_size: -
cdr3_aa: CASRGTGSSPLHF; cdr3_nt: TGCGCCAGCAGGGGGACAGGGAGTTCACCCCTCCACTTT; cdr3_length: 13; d_call: TRBD1; j_call: TRBJ1-6; v_call: TRBV4-1; clone_size: few
cdr3_aa: CASSPPEDGPKETQYF; cdr3_nt: TGTGCCAGCTCACCACCGGAAGATGGGCCGAAAGAGACCCAGTACTTC; cdr3_length: 16; d_call: -; j_call: TRBJ2-5; v_call: TRBV18; clone_size: few
cdr3_aa: CASSNGGTSSYEQYF; cdr3_nt: TGTGCCAGCAGCAACGGCGGGACGTCATCCTACGAGCAGTACTTC; cdr3_length: 15; d_call: -; j_call: TRBJ2-7; v_call: TRBV11-2; clone_size: -
cdr3_aa: CASSRQPRGSKTQYF; cdr3_nt: TGTGCCAGCAGCCGACAACCCAGGGGGAGCAAGACCCAGTACTTC; cdr3_length: 15; d_call: TRBD1; j_call: TRBJ2-5; v_call: TRBV6-5; clone_size: -
cdr3_aa: CASNELEGADGYTF; cdr3_nt: TGTGCCAGCAACGAACTGGAGGGGGCTGATGGCTACACCTTC; cdr3_length: 14; d_call: TRBD1; j_call: TRBJ1-2; v_call: TRBV7-9; clone_size: -
cdr3_aa: CASSLGQGLDEQYF; cdr3_nt: TGTGCCAGCAGCTTGGGACAGGGCCTGGACGAGCAGTACTTC; cdr3_length: 14; d_call: TRBD1; j_call: TRBJ2-7; v_call: TRBV7-9; clone_size: -
cdr3_aa: CASSGARDGYTF; cdr3_nt: TGTGCCAGCAGTGGGGCCAGGGATGGCTACACCTTC; cdr3_length: 12; d_call: -; j_call: TRBJ1-2; v_call: TRBV2; clone_size: few
cdr3_aa: CASSLGGGPQQGNTIYF; cdr3_nt: TGTGCCAGCAGCTTAGGTGGTGGGCCGCAACAGGGAAACACCATATATTTT; cdr3_length: 17; d_call: -; j_call: TRBJ1-3; v_call: TRBV7-2; clone_size: few
cdr3_aa: CASSLRVDYGYTF; cdr3_nt: TGTGCCAGCAGTTTAAGGGTGGACTATGGCTACACCTTC; cdr3_length: 13; d_call: -; j_call: TRBJ1-2; v_call: TRBV12-3/TRBV12-4; clone_size: -
cdr3_aa: CSARVPLGGAGRETQYF; cdr3_nt: TGCAGTGCTAGAGTCCCTCTTGGCGGGGCCGGGAGAGAGACCCAGTACTTC; cdr3_length: 17; d_call: -; j_call: TRBJ2-5; v_call: TRBV20-1; clone_size: -
cdr3_aa: CSAREGLMSSYEQYF; cdr3_nt: TGCAGTGCTAGAGAGGGACTGATGAGCTCCTACGAGCAGTACTTC; cdr3_length: 15; d_call: -; j_call: TRBJ2-7; v_call: TRBV20-1; clone_size: -
cdr3_aa: CAIRTLLYNEQFF; cdr3_nt: TGTGCCATCAGGACCCTCCTCTACAATGAGCAGTTCTTC; cdr3_length: 13; d_call: -; j_call: TRBJ2-1; v_call: TRBV10-3; clone_size: -
cdr3_aa: CASSWRQSTDTQYF; cdr3_nt: TGTGCCAGCAGTTGGAGACAGAGCACAGATACGCAGTATTTT; cdr3_length: 14; d_call: -; j_call: TRBJ2-3; v_call: TRBV6-2/TRBV6-3; clone_size: -
cdr3_aa: CSAVLAGGTETQYF; cdr3_nt: TGCAGTGCTGTACTAGCGGGAGGAACGGAGACCCAGTACTTC; cdr3_length: 14; d_call: TRBD2; j_call: TRBJ2-5; v_call: TRBV20-1; clone_size: once
cdr3_aa: CSVGGSGEETQYF; cdr3_nt: TGCAGCGTTGGTGGGTCAGGAGAAGAGACCCAGTACTTC; cdr3_length: 13; d_call: -; j_call: TRBJ2-5; v_call: TRBV29-1; clone_size: few
cdr3_aa: CASSSRGGNTEAFF; cdr3_nt: TGTGCCAGCAGCTCCCGGGGGGGGAACACTGAAGCTTTCTTT; cdr3_length: 14; d_call: -; j_call: TRBJ1-1; v_call: TRBV7-6; clone_size: few
cdr3_aa: CASSFSRDGVSYEQYF; cdr3_nt: TGTGCCAGCAGCTTCTCCCGGGACGGTGTCTCCTACGAGCAGTACTTC; cdr3_length: 16; d_call: -; j_call: TRBJ2-7; v_call: TRBV5-5; clone_size: few
cdr3_aa: CASSVSGTVQYEQYF; cdr3_nt: TGCGCCAGCAGTGTATCCGGGACGGTACAATACGAGCAGTACTTC; cdr3_length: 15; d_call: -; j_call: TRBJ2-7; v_call: TRBV10-2; clone_size: once
cdr3_aa: CASSIGGYEQYF; cdr3_nt: TGTGCCAGTTCAATCGGGGGGTACGAGCAGTACTTC; cdr3_length: 12; d_call: TRBD2; j_call: TRBJ2-7; v_call: TRBV7-9; clone_size: many
cdr3_aa: CASSPKGQGAYNEQFF; cdr3_nt: TGCGCCAGCAGCCCCAAGGGACAGGGGGCTTACAATGAGCAGTTCTTC; cdr3_length: 16; d_call: TRBD1; j_call: TRBJ2-1; v_call: TRBV5-1; clone_size: -
cdr3_aa: CASSPIQAGTQYF; cdr3_nt: TGTGCCAGCAGCCCTATTCAAGCAGGCACGCAGTATTTT; cdr3_length: 13; d_call: -; j_call: TRBJ2-3; v_call: TRBV3-1; clone_size: -
cdr3_aa: CASSLGVLNTGELFF; cdr3_nt: TGTGCCAGCAGCTTGGGGGTTCTGAACACCGGGGAGCTGTTTTTT; cdr3_length: 15; d_call: -; j_call: TRBJ2-2; v_call: TRBV5-5; clone_size: -
cdr3_aa: CASSGQGGSYEQYF; cdr3_nt: TGTGCCAGTAGTGGACAGGGAGGTTCCTACGAGCAGTACTTC; cdr3_length: 14; d_call: TRBD1; j_call: TRBJ2-7; v_call: TRBV9; clone_size: -
cdr3_aa: CSVAGPGGPQHF; cdr3_nt: TGCAGCGTTGCAGGCCCCGGGGGGCCCCAGCATTTT; cdr3_length: 12; d_call: -; j_call: TRBJ1-5; v_call: TRBV29-1; clone_size: -
cdr3_aa: CASSQGTLIFETQYF; cdr3_nt: TGTGCCAGCAGCCAAGGGACATTGATCTTTGAGACCCAGTACTTC; cdr3_length: 15; d_call: -; j_call: TRBJ2-5; v_call: TRBV3-1; clone_size: once
cdr3_aa: CASRYIGTGDYTDTQYF; cdr3_nt: TGTGCCAGCAGATACATCGGGACAGGGGACTACACAGATACGCAGTATTTT; cdr3_length: 17; d_call: TRBD1; j_call: TRBJ2-3; v_call: TRBV7-2; clone_size: -
cdr3_aa: CASSFKGPLGGTEAFF; cdr3_nt: TGTGCCAGCAGCTTCAAGGGCCCCCTTGGCGGCACTGAAGCTTTCTTT; cdr3_length: 16; d_call: -; j_call: TRBJ1-1; v_call: TRBV7-9; clone_size: once
cdr3_aa: CASSQDSNQETQYF; cdr3_nt: TGCGCCAGCAGCCAAGATAGCAACCAAGAGACCCAGTACTTC; cdr3_length: 14; d_call: -; j_call: TRBJ2-5; v_call: TRBV4-3; clone_size: few
cdr3_aa: CATRTEVNTEAFF; cdr3_nt: TGTGCCACAAGGACGGAGGTGAACACTGAAGCTTTCTTT; cdr3_length: 13; d_call: -; j_call: TRBJ1-1; v_call: TRBV25-1; clone_size: few
cdr3_aa: CASSDIAGAQETQYF; cdr3_nt: TGTGCCAGCAGTGATATAGCGGGGGCCCAAGAGACCCAGTACTTC; cdr3_length: 15; d_call: TRBD2; j_call: TRBJ2-5; v_call: TRBV6-4; clone_size: -
cdr3_aa: CASRIDLGGTQYF; cdr3_nt: TGTGCCAGCAGAATAGACTTGGGGGGGACCCAGTACTTC; cdr3_length: 13; d_call: -; j_call: TRBJ2-5; v_call: TRBV27; clone_size: -
cdr3_aa: CASSLAPGQANTEAFF; cdr3_nt: TGTGCCAGCAGCTTAGCACCGGGACAGGCGAACACTGAAGCTTTCTTT; cdr3_length: 16; d_call: TRBD1; j_call: TRBJ1-1; v_call: TRBV7-8; clone_size: once
cdr3_aa: CASSESRDGQPQHF; cdr3_nt: TGTGCCAGCAGTGAGTCCAGGGATGGACAGCCCCAGCATTTT; cdr3_length: 14; d_call: -; j_call: TRBJ1-5; v_call: TRBV2; clone_size: -
cdr3_aa: CASNLQVGENEQYF; cdr3_nt: TGTGCCAGCAACCTGCAGGTGGGGGAAAATGAGCAGTACTTC; cdr3_length: 14; d_call: -; j_call: TRBJ2-5; v_call: TRBV7-2; clone_size: once
cdr3_aa: CATSWPGTASYEQYF; cdr3_nt: TGTGCCACCAGTTGGCCCGGGACAGCATCCTACGAGCAGTACTTC; cdr3_length: 15; d_call: TRBD1; j_call: TRBJ2-7; v_call: TRBV24-1; clone_size: -
cdr3_aa: CASSSPLGTDTQYF; cdr3_nt: TGTGCCAGCAGTTCGCCATTGGGCACAGATACGCAGTATTTT; cdr3_length: 14; d_call: -; j_call: TRBJ2-3; v_call: TRBV7-2; clone_size: -
cdr3_aa: CSASMVDSSYEQYF; cdr3_nt: TGCAGTGCTAGCATGGTAGACAGCTCCTACGAGCAGTACTTC; cdr3_length: 14; d_call: -; j_call: TRBJ2-7; v_call: TRBV20-1; clone_size: few
cdr3_aa: CSAEGPDTQYF; cdr3_nt: TGCAGCGCGGAGGGCCCAGATACGCAGTATTTT; cdr3_length: 11; d_call: -; j_call: TRBJ2-3; v_call: TRBV29-1; clone_size: -